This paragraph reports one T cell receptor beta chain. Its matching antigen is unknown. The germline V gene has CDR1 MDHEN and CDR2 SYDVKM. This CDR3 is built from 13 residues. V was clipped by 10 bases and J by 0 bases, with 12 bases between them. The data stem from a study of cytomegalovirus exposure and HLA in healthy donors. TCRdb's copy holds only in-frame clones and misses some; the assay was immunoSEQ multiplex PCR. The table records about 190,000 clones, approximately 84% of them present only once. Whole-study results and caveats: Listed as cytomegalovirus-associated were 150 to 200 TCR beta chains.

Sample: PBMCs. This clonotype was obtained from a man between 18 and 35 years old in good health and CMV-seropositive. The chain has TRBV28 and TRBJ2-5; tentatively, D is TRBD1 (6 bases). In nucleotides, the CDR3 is TGTGCCACCGAGAGGGGGTACCAAGAGACCCAGTACTTC. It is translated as CATERGYQETQYF.